The 6 T cell receptor beta chains presented below share a single source sample, sequenced in a study of blood T cell repertoires in COVID-19. Produced via immunoSEQ multiplex PCR; TCRdb's table is partial and in-frame only. The table has some 81,000 clones, about 90% seen once; the top ten hold around 0.93%. Sequenced input: peripheral blood. The source of these receptors is a woman aged 50 to 60 in a cohort sampled during active COVID-19.

J is TRBJ2-3 and V is TRBV6-5; 9 nucleotides agree with TRBD2. CDR3 length equals 16 residues. The J segment lost 3 bases and the V segment lost 0 bases, leaving 4 bases of the junction unmatched. Germline CDR1 reads MNHEY; CDR2 reads SVGAGI. CDR3 amino acids: CASSYSLAGLTDTQYF. In nucleotides, the CDR3 is TGTGCCAGCAGTTACTCTCTAGCGGGATTAACAGATACGCAGTATTTT.

The chain employs TRBV19 and TRBJ2-1, with D uncertain. Germline CDR1 LNHDA, CDR2 SQIVND (reference sequence). The CDR3 covers 13 residues. The V end lost 3 bases, the J end lost 7 bases, and 10 bases lay between the germline ends. In DNA form, the CDR3 reads TGTGCCAGTAGTATTGTGACACCTAATGAGCAGTTCTTC. Translation gives CASSIVTPNEQFF.

The chain joins TRBV6-5 to TRBJ2-1; possibly TRBD1 for D (5 bases). The germline V and J ends were trimmed by 2 bases and 2 bases, with 10 bases remaining between them. This CDR3 comprises 15 residues. From germline, CDR1 is MNHEY and CDR2 SVGAGI. Written as DNA, the CDR3 is TGTGCCAGCAGTTACCTAGTCAGGGCCTACAATGAGCAGTTCTTC. Amino acids: CASSYLVRAYNEQFF.

The chain recombines TRBV5-4 with TRBJ2-1, with D possibly being TRBD2 (5 bases). V lost 4 bases and J 7 bases, leaving 21 bases between the germline ends. The CDR3 loop spans 16 amino acids. CDR1 is SGHNT, CDR2 YYREEE, per germline (reference sequence). In DNA, the CDR3 is TGTGCCAGCAGCCCGGCCCAGCGTCCCGGAGGAAATGAGCAGTTCTTC. Translation gives CASSPAQRPGGNEQFF. Drawing the rest from reference TRBV5-4 and TRBJ2-1, the complete variable domain is ETGVTQSPTHLIKTRGQQVTLRCSSQSGHNTVSWYQQALGQGPQFIFQYYREEENGRGNFPPRFSGLQFPNYSSELNVNALELDDSALYLCASSPAQRPGGNEQFFGPGTRLTVL.

The chain combines TRBV25-1 with TRBJ2-2; 10 bases are shared with TRBD1. This CDR3 is built from 16 residues. CDR1 is MGHDK and CDR2 is SYGVNS in the germline V gene. The J segment lost 7 bases and the V segment lost 1 base, leaving 6 bases of the junction unmatched. The CDR3 nucleotides read TGTGCCAGCAGTGAATTCCGGACAGGGGGATACGGGGAGCTGTTTTTT. This codes for CASSEFRTGGYGELFF.

The J gene is TRBJ2-7, the V gene TRBV3-1 (or the pseudogene TRBV3-2); 9 positions agree with TRBD1. The V segment lost 2 bases and the J segment 2 bases; nucleotides outside the gene matches: 4. The germline V gene has CDR1 LGHDT and CDR2 YNNKEL (reference sequence). This CDR3 has 15 amino acids. In DNA form, the CDR3 reads TGTGCCAGCAGCCAAATGGGGACAGGGACCTACGAGCAGTACTTC. It is translated as CASSQMGTGTYEQYF.